This T cell receptor (beta chain) is drawn from a study of shared clonotypes between healthy human individuals. The study, taken as a whole, reports: Expectations were that clonotype sharing among donors would be affected by sequencing depth. Relative to their counterparts shared across all four donors, non-shared clonotypes exhibited diminished generation probabilities.

Caucasian adults living in Nashville, Tennessee, provided all samples. Sorted subsets were amplified in replicate PCRs using 150 to 250 ng DNA, tens of thousands of T cell genomes. Generated by immunoSEQ multiplex PCR, the TCRdb table keeps only in-frame clones and is missing some. The table has about 1 million clones, 75% seen once. Note on this clone: Its antigen is as yet unknown.

Germline V lookup: CDR1 SNHLY, CDR2 FYNNEI. V lost 3 bases and J 6 bases, leaving 8 bases between the germline ends. This CDR3 contains 13 residues. The specimen sequenced was memory CD4+ T cells sorted from blood. Subset specified: CD45RA-negative fraction. This TCR derives from a man younger than 35 in good health. The V and J genes are TRBV2 and TRBJ2-2; D is unclear. DNA for the CDR3: TGTGCCAGCAGTGACGAGAGAGCCGGGGAGCTGTTTTTT. Protein sequence: CASSDERAGELFF.